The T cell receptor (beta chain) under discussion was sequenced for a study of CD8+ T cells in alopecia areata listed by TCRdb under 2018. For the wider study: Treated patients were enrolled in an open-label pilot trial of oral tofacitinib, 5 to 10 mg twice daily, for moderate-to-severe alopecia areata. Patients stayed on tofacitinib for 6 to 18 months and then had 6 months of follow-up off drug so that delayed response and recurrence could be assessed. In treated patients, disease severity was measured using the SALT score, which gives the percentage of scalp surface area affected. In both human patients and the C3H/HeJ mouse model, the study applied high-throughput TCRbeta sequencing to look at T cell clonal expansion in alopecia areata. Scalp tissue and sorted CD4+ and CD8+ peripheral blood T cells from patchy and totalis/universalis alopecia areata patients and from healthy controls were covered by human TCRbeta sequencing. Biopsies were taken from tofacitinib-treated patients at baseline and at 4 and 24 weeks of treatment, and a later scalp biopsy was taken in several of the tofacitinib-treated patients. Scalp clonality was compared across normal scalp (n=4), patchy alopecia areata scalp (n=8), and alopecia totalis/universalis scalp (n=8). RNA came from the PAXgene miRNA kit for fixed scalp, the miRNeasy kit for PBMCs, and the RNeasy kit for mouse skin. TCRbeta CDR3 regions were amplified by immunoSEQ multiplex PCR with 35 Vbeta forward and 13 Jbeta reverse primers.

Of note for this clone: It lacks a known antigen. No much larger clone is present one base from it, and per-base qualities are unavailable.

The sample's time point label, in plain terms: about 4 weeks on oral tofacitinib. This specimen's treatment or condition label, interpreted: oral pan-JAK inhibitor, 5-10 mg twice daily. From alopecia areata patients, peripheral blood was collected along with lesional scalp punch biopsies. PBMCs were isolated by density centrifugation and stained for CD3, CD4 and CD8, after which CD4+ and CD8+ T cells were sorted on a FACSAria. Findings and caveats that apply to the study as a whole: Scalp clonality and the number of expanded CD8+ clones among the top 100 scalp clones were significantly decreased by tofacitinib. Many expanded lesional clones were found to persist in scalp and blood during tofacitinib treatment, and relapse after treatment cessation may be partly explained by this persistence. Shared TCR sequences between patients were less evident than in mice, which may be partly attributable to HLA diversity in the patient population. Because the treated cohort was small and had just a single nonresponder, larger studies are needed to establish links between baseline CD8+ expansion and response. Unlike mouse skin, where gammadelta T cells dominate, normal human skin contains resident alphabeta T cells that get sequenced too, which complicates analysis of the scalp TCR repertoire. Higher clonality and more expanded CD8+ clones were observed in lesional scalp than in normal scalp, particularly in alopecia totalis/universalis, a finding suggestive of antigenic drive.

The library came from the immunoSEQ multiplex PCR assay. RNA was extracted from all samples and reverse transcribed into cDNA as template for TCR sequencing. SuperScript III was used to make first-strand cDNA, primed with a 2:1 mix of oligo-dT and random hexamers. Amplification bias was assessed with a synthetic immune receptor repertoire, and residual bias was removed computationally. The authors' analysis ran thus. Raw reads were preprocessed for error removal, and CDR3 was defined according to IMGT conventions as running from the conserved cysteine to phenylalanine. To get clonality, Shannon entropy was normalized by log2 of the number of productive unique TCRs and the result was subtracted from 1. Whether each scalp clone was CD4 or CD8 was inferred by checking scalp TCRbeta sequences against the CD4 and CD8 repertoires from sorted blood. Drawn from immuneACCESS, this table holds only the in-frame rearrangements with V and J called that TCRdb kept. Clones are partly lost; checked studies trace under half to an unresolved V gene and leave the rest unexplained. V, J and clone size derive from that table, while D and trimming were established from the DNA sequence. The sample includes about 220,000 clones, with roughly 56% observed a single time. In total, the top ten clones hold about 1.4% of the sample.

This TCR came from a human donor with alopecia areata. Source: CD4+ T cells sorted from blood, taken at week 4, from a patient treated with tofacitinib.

The CDR3 amino acid sequence is: CASSQGTSKQYF. The nucleotide sequence reads TGTGCCAGCAGCCAAGGGACTAGCAAACAGTACTTC. Recombination linked TRBV14 to TRBJ2-7, with 8 middle bases fitting TRBD2. Compared with germline, V lacks 1 base and J lacks 10 bases; bases without a gene match: 3. Via the germline V gene, CDR1 is SGHDN and CDR2 FVKESK. Measured from the cysteine to the phenylalanine, the CDR3 is 12 residues long. Only the CDR3 portion is preserved as DNA: 36 bases, with reading frame beginning at the first base. When the CDR3 is completed using the reference TRBV14 and TRBJ2-7 genes on either side, the full variable domain is EAGVTQFPSHSVIEKGQTVTLRCDPISGHDNLYWYRRVMGKEIKFLLHFVKESKQDESGMPNNRFLAERTGGTYSTLKVQPAELEDSGVYFCASSQGTSKQYFGPGTRLTVT.